This TCR beta chain was identified in a study of Graves' ophthalmopathy and Graves' hyperthyroidism. Study-wide context: Peripheral blood was gathered at the point of initial diagnosis, before any treatment started. The study, taken as a whole, reports: Blood repertoires reportedly contained most expanded thyroid clonotypes above 0.001 frequency.

V lost 5 bases and J lost 5, with 13 bases in between. The CDR3 is 14 amino acids. Germline assignment: CDR1 SGHTA and CDR2 FQGNSA. RNA transcripts provided the template for amplifying TCR beta CDR3 regions. Investigators did first-round RT-PCR with HTBI primers, then second-round multiplex PCR. One entry per CDR3 protein, called by TCRdb with MiXCR from the multiplex PCR reads. The table shows roughly 700,000 distinct CDR3 sequences, with roughly 41% occurring only once. This clonotype was found many times. Its target is unknown. The receptor's source is an adult man with Graves' ophthalmopathy. Material for sequencing was peripheral blood. The chain couples TRBV7-2 to TRBJ1-5; the D is unclear. The CDR3 loop reads CASSAGPDYQPQHF. CDR3 coding DNA: TGTGCCAGCAGCGCCGGCCCCGACTATCAGCCCCAGCATTTT.